Reported below is one TCR beta chain. The isolated RNA, all of it, was reverse transcribed, so expressed TCRB transcripts were what got sequenced. Method: immunoSEQ multiplex PCR; TCRdb's copy keeps in-frame clones and lacks some. The repertoire holds a few hundred thousand clones, roughly 16% seen once, with approximately 0.019% in the top ten. This sample is part of a study of beta chain features in type 1 diabetes. The CDR3 runs 13 residues. Germline assignment: CDR1 ENHRY and CDR2 SYGVKD. V was shortened by 10 bases and J by 3 bases, with 16 bases between the two germline ends. The TCR originated in a woman aged 18-30 years in good health. The V call is TRBV10-3, the J call TRBJ2-7; D is perhaps TRBD1 (6 bases). Sequenced input: naive CD4+ T cells from blood. Here the CDR3 DNA reads TGTGCCACACTCGGACAGACCAACTACGAGCAGTACTTC. This encodes CATLGQTNYEQYF.